The 18 T cell receptor beta chains below all came from one sample that was sequenced in a study of shared clonotypes between healthy human individuals. Generated by immunoSEQ multiplex PCR, the TCRdb table keeps only in-frame clones and is missing some. The data contain more than 400,000 clones, less than 96% of them singletons. The sample was naive CD4+ T cells sorted from blood. Described subset: CD45RA+ positively selected. The source of these receptors is a woman aged 25-40 years in good health.

This clone was picked up one time. The V call is TRBV6-5, the J call TRBJ2-1, with 9 bases fitting TRBD1. This CDR3 is 16 amino acids long. Trimming cost V 2 bases and J 2 bases; bases outside gene matches: 4. Looked up from germline, CDR1 is MNHEY and CDR2 is SVGAGI. The CDR3 coding sequence is TGTGCCAGCAGTTACGACAGGGGGAGGGCCTACAATGAGCAGTTCTTC. Its translation: CASSYDRGRAYNEQFF.

The J gene is TRBJ1-3, the V gene TRBV28; the match to TRBD1 covers 7 bases. The CDR3 extends over 16 amino acids. From germline, CDR1 is MDHEN and CDR2 SYDVKM. V lost 4 bases, J lost 2 bases, and 8 bases stayed unmatched. CDR3: CASSSLGQNPGNTIYF. The CDR3 DNA follows: TGTGCCAGCAGTTCATTGGGACAGAACCCTGGAAACACCATATATTTT.

The chain employs TRBV11-2 and TRBJ2-7; D unclear. The CDR3 consists of 13 residues. V shed 2 bases and J shed 0 bases, with 5 bases lying between them. In germline, CDR1 is SGHAT, CDR2 FQNNGV. This CDR3 is CASSLQSSYEQYF. The CDR3 nucleotides are TGTGCCAGCAGCTTACAGAGCTCCTACGAGCAGTACTTC.

This sequence joins TRBV9 and TRBJ1-1; TRBD1 is a possible D gene (6 bases). This CDR3 has 15 amino acids. CDR1 is SGDLS, CDR2 YYNGEE, per germline. Trimming left V 4 bases short and J 4 bases short, with 17 bases between. The CDR3 loop reads CASSPRTVPGTEAFF. CDR3 bases: TGTGCCAGCAGCCCGCGGACAGTCCCGGGCACTGAAGCTTTCTTT.

This rearrangement joins TRBV28 to TRBJ1-5; D is possibly TRBD1 (5 bases). The CDR3 is made up of 15 amino acids. Trimming left V 7 bases short and J 1 base short, with 14 bases between. Germline V gene lookup returns CDR1 MDHEN and CDR2 SYDVKM. The CDR3 sequence is CASNSGQGSNQPQHF. As DNA, the CDR3 is TGTGCCAGCAATAGTGGGCAGGGAAGCAATCAGCCCCAGCATTTT.

CDR3 in DNA: TGTGCCTGGAGTGTACAGGGTGAGCAGTTCTTC. It is translated as CAWSVQGEQFF. The rearrangement uses TRBV30 and TRBJ2-1; D might be TRBD1 (6 bases). Germline V gene sequence: CDR1 GTSNPN, CDR2 SVGIG (reference sequence). The V gene lost 0 bases and the J gene lost 9 bases, with 6 bases spanning the gap. The CDR3 is made up of 11 amino acids.

V and J are TRBV5-4 and TRBJ2-5, with TRBD1 matching 7 bases. Germline CDR1 SGHNT, CDR2 YYREEE (reference sequence). V trimming: 3 bases; J trimming: 7 bases; junction bases outside the gene matches: 3. The CDR3 runs 12 residues. The CDR3 bases are TGTGCCAGCAGCTCAGGACAGGCGACCCAGTACTTC. Translated: CASSSGQATQYF.

This sequence joins TRBV10-3 and TRBJ2-1, with TRBD2 as a possible D gene (6 bases). Germline CDR1 reads ENHRY; CDR2 reads SYGVKD. V lost 4 bases and J 2 bases, leaving 15 bases between the germline ends. The CDR3 is 16 residues long. CDR3 sequence: CAISVLSGITYNEQFF. The CDR3 region has the DNA TGTGCCATCAGTGTACTTAGCGGTATCACCTACAATGAGCAGTTCTTC.

V usage is TRBV7-8 and J usage is TRBJ1-4; D unclear. The V and J ends lost 4 bases and 4 bases respectively, with 10 bases between them. This CDR3 comprises 14 residues. In germline, CDR1 is SGHVS, CDR2 FQNEAQ. The CDR3 nucleotides read TGTGCCAGCAGCTATACAGCCCGTAATGAAAAACTGTTTTTT. Translation gives CASSYTARNEKLFF.

This chain links TRBV19 with TRBJ2-1; D possibly corresponds to TRBD2 (6 bases). The V and J ends lost 3 bases and 6 bases respectively, with 12 bases between them. The CDR3 has 14 amino acids. Germline CDR1 reads LNHDA; CDR2 reads SQIVND (reference sequence). The CDR3 here is CASSIELASNEQFF. The CDR3, as DNA: TGTGCCAGTAGTATCGAGCTAGCGAGCAATGAGCAGTTCTTC.

The chain joins TRBV7-2 to TRBJ2-4; D remains unclear. The germline V gene encodes CDR1 SGHTA and CDR2 FQGNSA. CDR3 length: 13 residues. The V gene lost 0 bases and the J gene lost 1 base, with 1 base spanning the gap. This CDR3 reads CASSLAAKNIQYF. CDR3 bases: TGTGCCAGCAGCTTAGCCGCCAAAAACATTCAGTACTTC.

V and J are TRBV18 and TRBJ1-5; a weak D match, TRBD1 (5 bases). This CDR3 spans 15 amino acids. V gave up 3 bases and J gave up 4 bases, with 13 bases separating them. Germline V CDR1 and CDR2: KGHSH, LQKENI. The DNA of the CDR3 is TGTGCCAGCTCACCCGACGGGGGGGGTAATCAGCCCCAGCATTTT. Protein sequence: CASSPDGGGNQPQHF.

This chain uses TRBV27 with TRBJ2-5, with D maybe TRBD2 (6 bases). This CDR3 is 17 amino acids long. The germline V and J ends were trimmed by 0 bases and 2 bases, with 16 bases remaining between them. In germline, CDR1 is MNHEY, CDR2 SMNVEV (reference sequence). The DNA of the CDR3 is TGTGCCAGCAGTTTATCGGGGCAGCAAGCGGGTCAAGAGACCCAGTACTTC. It is translated as CASSLSGQQAGQETQYF.

The chain has TRBV30 and TRBJ1-5, with 7 bases matching TRBD1. The J segment lost 5 bases and the V segment lost 2 bases, leaving 15 bases of the junction unmatched. The CDR3 covers 17 residues. Germline CDR1 is GTSNPN and CDR2 is SVGIG (reference sequence). The CDR3 is CAWSPAPGRGGYQPQHF. The CDR3 DNA reads as TGTGCCTGGAGTCCCGCCCCGGGGAGAGGGGGCTATCAGCCCCAGCATTTT.

This clone appeared a single time. This rearrangement joins TRBV19 to TRBJ1-2; D unresolved. Looked up from germline, CDR1 is LNHDA and CDR2 is SQIVND (reference sequence). V lost 3 bases and J 0 bases, leaving 11 bases between the germline ends. The CDR3 contains 15 residues. The chain's CDR3 is CASSIVQRTNYGYTF. DNA for the CDR3: TGTGCCAGTAGTATCGTCCAGAGAACTAACTATGGCTACACCTTC.

The V and J genes are TRBV7-2 and TRBJ1-1; no definite D call. In germline, CDR1 is SGHTA, CDR2 FQGNSA. The CDR3 length is 14 residues. The ends were cut back, 5 bases at V and 4 bases at J, with 14 bases in the middle. This CDR3 is CASSLRSEATEAFF. Written as DNA, the CDR3 is TGTGCCAGCAGCCTCCGGAGTGAGGCCACTGAAGCTTTCTTT.

The V and J genes are TRBV5-8 and TRBJ1-5; D gene uncertain. The germline V gene has CDR1 SGHTS and CDR2 YDEGEE. CDR3 length: 14 amino acids. The V end lost 4 bases, the J end lost 8 bases, and 16 bases lay between the germline ends. The CDR3 here is CASSPKAPGEPQHF. As DNA, the CDR3 is TGTGCCAGCAGCCCAAAGGCTCCGGGTGAGCCCCAGCATTTT.

V and J are TRBV2 and TRBJ2-7, with D unclear. Trimming cost V 5 bases and J 2 bases, with 10 bases left between them. Germline loops: CDR1 SNHLY, CDR2 FYNNEI. The CDR3 length is 13 residues. CDR3 nucleotides: TGTGCCAGCAGTCCCTATCAACCCTACGAGCAGTACTTC. Translating it yields CASSPYQPYEQYF.